The 26 T cell receptor beta chains in this list originate from one sample, sequenced in a study of T cell responses to AZD1222 COVID-19 vaccine. Assay used: immunoSEQ multiplex PCR; TCRdb lists only in-frame clones, some missing. The data hold approximately 120,000 clones, with 90% observed a single time. Sequenced here: peripheral blood, sampled on day 0 of MenACWY control vaccination. The receptors derive from an adult in good health.

This clone was seen a few times. The rearrangement joins TRBV6-1 to TRBJ2-7; 10 bases are shared with TRBD2. This CDR3 is 13 amino acids long. Germline lookup yields CDR1 MNHNS and CDR2 SASEGT. Unmatched junction bases numbered 8, after V lost 3 bases and J lost 12 bases. The CDR3 here is CASSDALLAGRYV. Written as DNA, the CDR3 is TGTGCCAGCAGTGATGCATTACTAGCGGGACGGTACGTC.

This clone was recorded once. The chain joins TRBV12-3 or TRBV12-4 to TRBJ2-7; D ambiguous. Trimming removed 8 bases from V and 3 bases from J, with 14 bases in between. The CDR3 runs 13 residues. CDR3 sequence: CASALATVYEQYF. CDR3 nucleotide sequence: TGTGCCAGCGCCTTGGCAACGGTCTACGAGCAGTACTTC.

The V and J genes are TRBV29-1 and TRBJ1-1; weak D call: TRBD1 (5 bases). Per germline, CDR1 SQVTM and CDR2 ANQGSEA. The CDR3 is 13 amino acids. The V and J ends lost 7 bases and 2 bases respectively, with 14 bases between them. The CDR3: CSAGTGGNTEAFF. CDR3 in DNA: TGCAGCGCCGGAACAGGTGGCAACACTGAAGCTTTCTTT.

V and J are TRBV19 and TRBJ2-1, with D unresolved. This CDR3 contains 12 residues. The germline gives CDR1 LNHDA, CDR2 SQIVND (reference sequence). Trimming stripped 9 bases from V and 1 base from J, with 7 bases between. The CDR3 loop reads CASAGSYNEQFF. DNA for the CDR3: TGTGCCAGCGCCGGGTCCTACAATGAGCAGTTCTTC.

The chain couples TRBV7-8 to TRBJ2-1; tentatively, D is TRBD2 (5 bases). V lost 5 bases and J 5 bases, leaving 13 bases between the germline ends. The length of the CDR3 is 14 residues. From germline, CDR1 is SGHVS and CDR2 FQNEAQ. The CDR3 region has the DNA TGTGCCAGCAGCCCCAGCGGCGGACACAATGAGCAGTTCTTC. Translated: CASSPSGGHNEQFF.

The chain uses TRBV10-3 and TRBJ1-2; D is perhaps TRBD1 (5 bases). V was pared by 2 bases and J by 4 bases, with 14 bases between. The CDR3 sequence is 15 residues long. Germline CDR1 and CDR2: ENHRY and SYGVKD. The CDR3, as DNA: TGTGCCATCAGTGAGGGGGGGGAAGACTTCTATGGCTACACCTTC. It is translated as CAISEGGEDFYGYTF.

V usage is TRBV28 and J usage is TRBJ2-1; 14 nucleotides agree with TRBD2. The CDR3 totals 17 residues. V trimming: 4 bases; J trimming: 6 bases; junction bases outside the gene matches: 8. CDR1 and CDR2 from the germline V gene are MDHEN and SYDVKM. Here the CDR3 DNA reads TGTGCCAGCAGTTCGACGGGACTAGCGGGAGTAGGCAATGAGCAGTTCTTC. It encodes CASSSTGLAGVGNEQFF.

The CDR3 here is CASSEEWGRGQPQHF. The CDR3, as DNA: TGTGCCAGCAGTGAAGAGTGGGGAAGGGGTCAGCCCCAGCATTTT. This chain joins TRBV6-1 and TRBJ1-5; tentatively, D is TRBD1 (5 bases). Trimming took off 1 base at V and 6 bases at J, with 13 bases between the two ends. This CDR3 is 15 amino acids long. The germline gives CDR1 MNHNS, CDR2 SASEGT.

This chain joins TRBV24-1 and TRBJ2-5; D is uncertain. V was cut by 5 bases and J by 6 bases, with 12 bases left in between. The CDR3 has 13 amino acids. In germline, CDR1 is KGHDR, CDR2 SFDVKD. The CDR3 DNA is TGTGCCACCAGTGCCGACGGCCGAAAGACCCAGTACTTC. Amino acid sequence: CATSADGRKTQYF.

The chain has TRBV4-3 and TRBJ2-1; 9 bases line up with TRBD1. The V and J ends lost 1 base and 7 bases, in that order; junction bases with no gene match: 5. The CDR3 loop spans 15 amino acids. From germline, CDR1 is LGHNA and CDR2 YSLEER. CDR3 DNA: TGCGCCAGCAGCCAAGGACAGGGGGTAGGGAATGAGCAGTTCTTC. This codes for CASSQGQGVGNEQFF.

This chain joins TRBV4-1 and TRBJ2-5; the D gene is possibly TRBD1 (6 bases). The CDR3 is 14 amino acids. The V and J ends lost 0 bases and 7 bases respectively, with 12 bases between them. The germline V gene encodes CDR1 MGHRA and CDR2 YSYEKL. The CDR3 loop is CASSQDWGPGTQYF. The CDR3 DNA follows: TGCGCCAGCAGCCAAGATTGGGGGCCGGGGACCCAGTACTTC.

V and J are TRBV24-1 and TRBJ2-3; D ambiguous. Germline-derived CDR1 and CDR2 are KGHDR and SFDVKD. The CDR3 consists of 12 residues. V lost 7 bases and J lost 5, with 9 bases in between. CDR3 in amino acids: CATSSQLDTQYF. The CDR3 DNA sequence: TGTGCCACCAGCTCCCAGTTAGATACGCAGTATTTT.

The rearrangement uses TRBV27 and TRBJ2-7, with D tentatively TRBD2 (5 bases). V was shortened by 6 bases and J by 0 bases, with 9 bases between the two germline ends. CDR3 length equals 13 residues. Looked up from germline, CDR1 is MNHEY and CDR2 is SMNVEV (reference sequence). CDR3 sequence (DNA): TGTGCCAGCAGCACCCGGGGCTCCTACGAGCAGTACGTC. Its translation is CASSTRGSYEQYV.

The chain employs TRBV12-3 or TRBV12-4 and TRBJ1-1, with D tentatively TRBD1 (6 bases). V was clipped by 6 bases and J by 7 bases, with 12 bases between them. The CDR3 runs 12 residues. This chain's CDR3 is CASRPGQGEAFF. The CDR3, as DNA: TGTGCCAGCAGACCGGGACAAGGTGAAGCTTTCTTT.

The rearrangement links TRBV11-2 to TRBJ2-7; 9 positions match TRBD1. This CDR3 has 13 residues. V was clipped by 6 bases and J by 5 bases; unmatched bases: 5. Germline V CDR1 and CDR2: SGHAT, FQNNGV. The CDR3 nucleotides read TGTGCCAGCAGTTCAGGACAGGGGAACGAGCAGTACTTC. Protein: CASSSGQGNEQYF.

The chain links TRBV6-5 to TRBJ2-1; 9 bases agree with TRBD2. The CDR3 has 15 amino acids. The V segment lost 6 bases and the J segment 5 bases; nucleotides outside the gene matches: 8. Germline CDR1 reads MNHEY; CDR2 reads SVGAGI. The CDR3 protein is CASSPAGGGDNEQFF. CDR3 bases: TGTGCCAGCAGCCCAGCGGGAGGAGGGGACAATGAGCAGTTCTTC.

This clone appeared once. J is TRBJ2-3 and V is TRBV3-1 (or the pseudogene TRBV3-2); the match to TRBD2 covers 13 bases. Losses at the gene ends were 5 bases for V and 8 bases for J; bases not matched to a gene: 7. The length of the CDR3 is 15 residues. Germline CDR1 is LGHDT and CDR2 is YNNKEL (reference sequence). For the CDR3, the DNA is TGTGCCAGCAGCTTCAGACTAGCGGGGGGCCCTACGCAGTATTTT. Its translation is CASSFRLAGGPTQYF.

A few counts support this clone. This chain uses TRBV7-2 with TRBJ2-5; D is perhaps TRBD1 or TRBD2 (5 bases each). This CDR3 has 15 amino acids. Germline CDR1 and CDR2: SGHTA and FQGNSA. Trimming shortened V by 4 bases and J by 3 bases, and 15 bases separated the two germline ends. The CDR3 region is CASSSGTINEETQYF. Written as DNA, the CDR3 is TGTGCCAGCAGCTCAGGGACCATCAACGAAGAGACCCAGTACTTC. Variable domain in full (rest from reference TRBV7-2 and TRBJ2-5): GAGVSQSPSNKVTEKGKDVELRCDPISGHTALYWYRQSLGQGLEFLIYFQGNSAPDKSGLPSDRFSAERTGGSVSTLTIQRTQQEDSAVYLCASSSGTINEETQYFGPGTRLLVL.

The chain employs TRBV28 and TRBJ1-4; a possible D gene is TRBD1 (6 bases). The CDR3 covers 16 residues. Germline assignment: CDR1 MDHEN and CDR2 SYDVKM. Trimming took 6 bases from V and 6 from J, leaving 20 bases between them. This CDR3 is CASRPQTGPTHEKLFF. Here the CDR3 DNA reads TGTGCCAGCAGACCTCAGACAGGCCCCACTCATGAAAAACTGTTTTTT. The entire variable domain, with the rest obtained from reference TRBV28 and TRBJ1-4, is as follows: DVKVTQSSRYLVKRTGEKVFLECVQDMDHENMFWYRQDPGLGLRLIYFSYDVKMKEKGDIPEGYSVSREKKERFSLILESASTNQTSMYLCASRPQTGPTHEKLFFGSGTQLSVL.

The chain joins TRBV5-1 to TRBJ2-7; D not certain. The CDR3 has 17 residues. V was shortened by 0 bases and J by 5 bases, with 21 bases between the two germline ends. Germline V gene lookup returns CDR1 SGHRS and CDR2 YFSETQ. The CDR3, as DNA: TGCGCCAGCAGCTTGGAATTAGGTGCAGTGTCAAATAACGAGCAGTACGTC. Protein: CASSLELGAVSNNEQYV.

The genes are TRBV9 and TRBJ1-4, with a possible D match to TRBD1 (5 bases). Germline V lookup: CDR1 SGDLS, CDR2 YYNGEE. CDR3 size: 15 residues. The V end was cut by 3 bases, the J end by 7 bases, with 16 bases between. CDR3 loop: CASSAGGHQGEKLFF. In DNA, the CDR3 is TGTGCCAGCAGCGCAGGAGGACATCAGGGTGAAAAACTGTTTTTT.

The chain employs TRBV6-5 and TRBJ1-1, with a weak D call TRBD1 (5 bases). CDR1 and CDR2 from the germline V gene are MNHEY and SVGAGI. V lost 5 bases and J lost 2, with 15 bases in between. The CDR3 loop spans 15 amino acids. The CDR3: CASSPPQGINTEAFF. CDR3 sequence (DNA): TGTGCCAGCAGTCCCCCCCAGGGTATCAACACTGAAGCTTTCTTT.

The rearrangement links TRBV5-6 to TRBJ1-4, with 7 nucleotides matching TRBD1. V lost 3 bases, J lost 1 base, and 3 bases stayed unmatched. Germline CDR1 SGHDT, CDR2 YYEEEE. This CDR3 contains 15 residues. The CDR3 loop reads CASSWNRGTNEKLFF. CDR3 coding DNA: TGTGCCAGCAGCTGGAACAGGGGAACTAATGAAAAACTGTTTTTT. Based on the CDR3 plus reference TRBV5-6 and TRBJ1-4, the full variable domain is DAGVTQSPTHLIKTRGQQVTLRCSPKSGHDTVSWYQQALGQGPQFIFQYYEEEERQRGNFPDRFSGHQFPNYSSELNVNALLLGDSALYLCASSWNRGTNEKLFFGSGTQLSVL.

The chain uses TRBV5-4 and TRBJ2-7, with 13 bases lining up with TRBD2. The CDR3 runs to 17 residues. The germline V gene has CDR1 SGHNT and CDR2 YYREEE (reference sequence). The trim removed 0 bases at V and 5 bases at J, leaving 8 bases unmatched. The CDR3 protein is CASSLGGGLAGANEQYF. CDR3 coding DNA: TGTGCCAGCAGCTTGGGGGGCGGACTAGCGGGAGCTAACGAGCAGTACTTC.

This chain joins TRBV10-2 and TRBJ2-2; maybe TRBD2 (5 bases). Trimming left V 5 bases short and J 5 bases short, with 12 bases between. Germline assignment: CDR1 WSHSY and CDR2 SAAADI. The CDR3 length is 14 residues. CDR3 coding DNA: TGCGCCAGCAGTTCACAGAGGGCGACCGGGGAGCTGTTTTTT. Its translation is CASSSQRATGELFF.

This sequence joins TRBV5-4 and TRBJ1-1; possible D gene TRBD1, 5 bases. Germline V gene data show CDR1 as SGHNT and CDR2 as YYREEE (reference sequence). Trimming took off 1 base at V and 3 bases at J, with 13 bases between the two ends. This CDR3 comprises 15 residues. The CDR3 sequence: CASSLRGEVHTEAFF. The CDR3 DNA follows: TGTGCCAGCAGCTTGCGGGGGGAAGTGCACACTGAAGCTTTCTTT. Supplemented by reference TRBV5-4 and TRBJ1-1, the full variable domain reads ETGVTQSPTHLIKTRGQQVTLRCSSQSGHNTVSWYQQALGQGPQFIFQYYREEENGRGNFPPRFSGLQFPNYSSELNVNALELDDSALYLCASSLRGEVHTEAFFGQGTRLTVV.